The 27 T cell receptor beta chains in this list originate from one sample, sequenced in a study of blood T cell repertoires in COVID-19. Sequencing was performed with immunoSEQ multiplex PCR; in TCRdb, only in-frame clones are kept and a portion is missing. The sample gives fewer than 200,000 clones, roughly 81% of which show up once; approximately 11% is in the top ten. The sequencing input was peripheral blood. The receptors here all came from a woman aged 40 to 50 with COVID-19, enrolled during active disease.

V usage is TRBV5-1 and J usage is TRBJ2-1; 9 nucleotides match TRBD2. V was pared by 3 bases and J by 5 bases, with 15 bases of the junction left unmatched. The germline V gene encodes CDR1 SGHRS and CDR2 YFSETQ. The CDR3 has 18 amino acids. CDR3 loop: CASSWTAVGASGNNEQFF. CDR3 in DNA: TGCGCCAGCAGCTGGACGGCTGTGGGGGCTAGCGGGAACAATGAGCAGTTCTTC.

This clone has only a few counts. The rearrangement joins TRBV7-2 to TRBJ2-1; 7 bases map to TRBD2. The CDR3 is made up of 16 amino acids. The junction had 6 bases not matched to a gene; V was cut back by 0 bases and J by 4 bases. Germline V gene data show CDR1 as SGHTA and CDR2 as FQGNSA. CDR3 loop: CASSLAGTIFYNEQFF. As DNA, the CDR3 is TGTGCCAGCAGCTTAGCGGGGACTATTTTTTACAATGAGCAGTTCTTC.

The chain is built from TRBV28 and TRBJ2-7; 7 nucleotides line up with TRBD2. CDR1 and CDR2 from the germline V gene are MDHEN and SYDVKM. The CDR3 runs to 17 residues. V dropped 10 bases and J dropped 1; count of bases not matched to a gene: 19. CDR3 sequence: CATRPAGEWWGSYEQYF. For the CDR3, the DNA is TGTGCCACCAGGCCGGCGGGAGAGTGGTGGGGATCCTACGAGCAGTACTTC.

This clone was seen more than once but under ten times. The J gene is TRBJ1-6, the V gene TRBV27; 7 bases agree with TRBD1. The J segment lost 9 bases and the V segment lost 6 bases, leaving 8 bases of the junction unmatched. Per germline, CDR1 MNHEY and CDR2 SMNVEV (reference sequence). The CDR3 covers 14 residues. CDR3 amino acids: CASRRQGETSPLHF. CDR3 in DNA: TGTGCCAGCAGAAGACAGGGTGAAACTTCACCCCTCCACTTT.

This chain joins TRBV24-1 and TRBJ2-2, with D tentatively TRBD2 (6 bases). The CDR3 sequence is 18 residues long. CDR1 is KGHDR, CDR2 SFDVKD, per germline. Between the trimmed V and J ends, which lost 3 bases and 1 base, there was a span of 17 bases. CDR3 residues: CATSDPRGGHGNTGELFF. DNA for the CDR3: TGTGCCACCAGTGATCCACGAGGAGGGCACGGGAACACCGGGGAGCTGTTTTTT.

This clone was seen a single time. The chain recombines TRBV29-1 with TRBJ2-3; TRBD2 might be the D (6 bases). Trimming shortened V by 5 bases and J by 6 bases, and 27 bases separated the two germline ends. Per germline, CDR1 SQVTM and CDR2 ANQGSEA. There are 17 residues in the CDR3. CDR3: CSVLGGRWGLSVDTQYF. The CDR3 DNA sequence: TGCAGCGTTTTAGGAGGGAGGTGGGGATTGTCAGTGGATACGCAGTATTTT.

The chain recombines TRBV2 with TRBJ2-5; the D gene is possibly TRBD2 (6 bases). Germline CDR1 SNHLY, CDR2 FYNNEI. Trimming took off 6 bases at V and 7 bases at J, with 15 bases between the two ends. This CDR3 contains 13 residues. The DNA for the CDR3 is TGTGCCAGCAGCCTGGACACCGGGGGGACCCAGTACTTC. Protein sequence: CASSLDTGGTQYF.

This chain links TRBV6-2 or TRBV6-3 with TRBJ2-1; possible D gene TRBD2, 5 bases. The V gene's germline CDR1 is MNHEY and CDR2 SVGEGT. There are 16 residues in the CDR3. V was clipped by 0 bases and J by 6 bases, with 15 bases between them. As DNA, the CDR3 is TGTGCCAGCAGTTACTCCTCCGGGAACCTGCGCAATGAGCAGTTCTTC. Translation: CASSYSSGNLRNEQFF.

The chain has TRBV28 and TRBJ2-1; tentatively, D is TRBD1 (5 bases). Germline V gene data show CDR1 as MDHEN and CDR2 as SYDVKM. This CDR3 spans 15 amino acids. V lost 4 bases, J lost 7 bases, and 17 bases lay in between. CDR3 sequence (DNA): TGTGCCAGCAGTTATACGTGGGGCCCTCTAAATGAGCAGTTCTTC. Translated, it gives CASSYTWGPLNEQFF.

The chain is built from TRBV23-1 and TRBJ1-5; D ambiguous. TRBV23-1 is an ORF, with its function uncertain. The length of the CDR3 is 17 residues. The V and J ends lost 2 bases and 1 base respectively, with 15 bases between them. CDR3 residues: CASSQIRLEPSNQPQHF. CDR3 sequence (DNA): TGCGCCAGCAGTCAAATAAGGCTGGAGCCGAGCAATCAGCCCCAGCATTTT.

The genes are TRBV5-1 and TRBJ2-1; TRBD1 matches 12 bases. Germline loops: CDR1 SGHRS, CDR2 YFSETQ. The ends lost 3 bases at V and 7 bases at J; junction bases unmatched: 2. CDR3 length: 14 amino acids. CDR3: CASSSGQGANEQFF. The CDR3 coding sequence is TGCGCCAGCAGCTCGGGACAGGGGGCTAATGAGCAGTTCTTC.

The V and J genes are TRBV27 and TRBJ1-5; 10 nucleotides agree with TRBD1. The CDR3 extends over 16 amino acids. V lost 6 bases to trimming and J lost 3 bases; unmatched junction nucleotides: 8. Germline-derived CDR1 and CDR2 are MNHEY and SMNVEV (reference sequence). In DNA, the CDR3 is TGTGCCAGCAGATCCTGGGACAGGGGCGCCAATCAGCCCCAGCATTTT. This sequence encodes CASRSWDRGANQPQHF.

This clone has just a few counts. J is TRBJ2-5 and V is TRBV24-1; 8 nucleotides match TRBD1. Unmatched junction bases numbered 10, after V lost 6 bases and J lost 5 bases. The CDR3 length is 15 residues. From germline, CDR1 is KGHDR and CDR2 SFDVKD. The CDR3 DNA is TGTGCCACCAGTCCTGGACAGGGTTTCGTTGAGACCCAGTACTTC. Encoded protein: CATSPGQGFVETQYF.

This clone was found a few times. The chain joins TRBV28 to TRBJ2-1, with D unresolved. Between the trimmed V and J ends, which lost 3 bases and 9 bases, there was a span of 6 bases. This CDR3 spans 11 amino acids. CDR1 is MDHEN, CDR2 SYDVKM, per germline. The CDR3 loop reads CASSFQREQFF. DNA for the CDR3: TGTGCCAGCAGTTTCCAGCGTGAGCAGTTCTTC.

CDR3 region: CASSPDRSSYNEQFF. CDR3 in DNA: TGTGCCAGTAGTCCGGACAGGAGCTCCTACAATGAGCAGTTCTTC. The genes are TRBV19 and TRBJ2-1, with 7 bases that match TRBD1. The V segment lost 5 bases and the J segment 0 bases; nucleotides outside the gene matches: 4. CDR1 is LNHDA and CDR2 is SQIVND in the germline V gene (reference sequence). This CDR3 is 15 amino acids long.

This sequence joins TRBV7-9 and TRBJ2-2, with D unresolved. CDR3 size: 15 residues. With 3 bases removed from V and 0 bases from J, the gap between germline ends came to 8 bases. Per germline, CDR1 SEHNR and CDR2 FQNEAQ (reference sequence). Here the CDR3 reads CASSFAASNTGELFF. The CDR3 DNA is TGTGCCAGCAGCTTTGCGGCCTCGAACACCGGGGAGCTGTTTTTT.

The J gene is TRBJ1-5, the V gene TRBV28; a weak D match, TRBD1 (6 bases). The length of the CDR3 is 14 residues. V was shortened by 0 bases and J by 8 bases, with 11 bases between the two germline ends. CDR1 is MDHEN and CDR2 is SYDVKM in the germline V gene. The CDR3 reads CASSLWRGGEPQHF. The CDR3 coding sequence is TGTGCCAGCAGTTTATGGAGGGGGGGGGAGCCCCAGCATTTT.

The gene calls are TRBV7-2 and TRBJ2-7, with 12 bases identical to TRBD2. From germline, CDR1 is SGHTA and CDR2 FQGNSA. The length of the CDR3 is 15 residues. The junction had 6 bases not matched to a gene; V was cut back by 5 bases and J by 4 bases. CDR3 sequence: CASSQGLAGLYEQYF. The CDR3 DNA is TGTGCCAGCAGCCAAGGACTAGCGGGACTTTACGAGCAGTACTTC.

This clone showed up just a few times. The V call is TRBV29-1, the J call TRBJ1-3; D might be TRBD1 (6 bases). V was trimmed by 6 bases and J by 5 bases, leaving 17 bases between them. CDR3 size: 14 residues. Germline V gene sequence: CDR1 SQVTM, CDR2 ANQGSEA. The CDR3 nucleotides are TGCAGCGTGACCCGGGACACCCCCCGAAACACCATATATTTT. Its protein product is CSVTRDTPRNTIYF.

The CDR3 loop reads CASNTGNTEAFF. CDR3 nucleotides: TGTGCCAGCAATACAGGGAACACTGAAGCTTTCTTT. This chain uses TRBV6-6 with TRBJ1-1; D is perhaps TRBD1 (5 bases). The CDR3 totals 12 residues. V dropped 7 bases and J dropped 1 base, with 7 bases sitting between them. Germline V CDR1 and CDR2: MNHNY, SVGAGI (reference sequence).

The J gene is TRBJ2-1, the V gene TRBV4-2; TRBD2 matches at 7 bases. CDR1 is LGHNA and CDR2 is YNFKEQ in the germline V gene. The CDR3 is 16 residues long. V gave up 0 bases and J gave up 1 base; unmatched junction bases: 3. CDR3 sequence (DNA): TGTGCCAGCAGCCAAGATACTAGCGCATCCTACAATGAGCAGTTCTTC. Amino acid sequence: CASSQDTSASYNEQFF.

This clone was detected only once. V usage is TRBV2 and J usage is TRBJ1-4; the D is unclear. The CDR3 is 18 residues long. CDR1 is SNHLY, CDR2 FYNNEI, per germline. Trimming pared 1 base from V and 0 bases from J, leaving 15 bases between. The CDR3 DNA is TGTGCCAGCAGTGAAGGGAGAGGGAACGGTGCAACTAATGAAAAACTGTTTTTT. It translates to CASSEGRGNGATNEKLFF. The full variable domain, its missing parts supplied by reference TRBV2 and TRBJ1-4, is EPEVTQTPSHQVTQMGQEVILRCVPISNHLYFYWYRQILGQKVEFLVSFYNNEISEKSEIFDDQFSVERPDGSNFTLKIRSTKLEDSAMYFCASSEGRGNGATNEKLFFGSGTQLSVL.

CDR3 coding DNA: TGTGCCTCCAATGGCAAGGGGTATGGCTACACCTTC. Amino acid sequence: CASNGKGYGYTF. The chain uses TRBV28 and TRBJ1-2; a weak D match, TRBD1 (5 bases). Germline V gene data show CDR1 as MDHEN and CDR2 as SYDVKM. The CDR3 extends over 12 amino acids. With 11 bases removed from V and 5 bases from J, the gap between germline ends came to 15 bases.

The chain recombines TRBV15 with TRBJ2-5; D is uncertain. The CDR3 has 14 residues. Between the trimmed V and J ends, which lost 0 bases and 3 bases, there was a span of 8 bases. Germline assignment: CDR1 LNHNV and CDR2 YYDKDF (reference sequence). The CDR3 coding sequence is TGTGCCACCAGCAGAGATCTAACAGAAGAGACCCAGTACTTC. This gives the protein CATSRDLTEETQYF.

This chain uses TRBV2 with TRBJ2-1; TRBD2 might be the D (6 bases). Trimming shortened V by 6 bases and J by 2 bases, and 14 bases separated the two germline ends. This CDR3 contains 15 residues. CDR1 and CDR2 from the germline V gene are SNHLY and FYNNEI. The CDR3 DNA reads as TGTGCCAGCAGACTCTCTAGCGTAACCTACAATGAGCAGTTCTTC. Translated, it gives CASRLSSVTYNEQFF.

The chain recombines TRBV4-1 with TRBJ1-1; the match to TRBD1 covers 12 bases. With V trimmed by 0 bases and J by 10 bases, 3 bases remained unmatched. Germline-derived CDR1 and CDR2 are MGHRA and YSYEKL. The CDR3 runs 14 residues. CDR3 coding DNA: TGCGCCAGCAGCCAAGAAGGGACAGGGGGCAGAGCTTTCTTT. Amino acids: CASSQEGTGGRAFF.

The chain employs TRBV18 and TRBJ2-2; 10 bases fit TRBD2. V trimming: 3 bases; J trimming: 5 bases; junction bases outside the gene matches: 9. The CDR3 totals 17 residues. The germline gives CDR1 KGHSH, CDR2 LQKENI. DNA of the CDR3: TGTGCCAGCTCACCGTTTCAAGCGGGAGGGGTTACCGGGGAGCTGTTTTTT. Protein product: CASSPFQAGGVTGELFF. The whole variable domain, filled in from reference TRBV18 and TRBJ2-2, reads NAGVMQNPRHLVRRRGQEARLRCSPMKGHSHVYWYRQLPEEGLKFMVYLQKENIIDESGMPKERFSAEFPKEGPSILRIQQVVRGDSAAYFCASSPFQAGGVTGELFFGEGSRLTVL.